These T cell receptor beta chains were read from a single sample in a study of T cell responses to AZD1222 COVID-19 vaccine. The table came from immunoSEQ multiplex PCR; TCRdb's copy has only in-frame clones and leaves some out. The repertoire has hundreds of thousands of clones, around 92% of them found once; the top ten carry roughly 0.5%. The sequences come from peripheral blood, collected 28 days after the second AZD1222 dose. All receptors derive from an adult who received the AZD1222 COVID-19 vaccine. The conserved cysteine and the conserved F or W are not part of the CDR3 here.

j_gene: TRBJ1-2; v_gene: TRBV2; CDR3aa: ASQGGGYGYT
j_gene: TRBJ1-2; v_gene: TRBV11-2; CDR3aa: ASSLDHNSYGYT
j_gene: TRBJ2-7; v_gene: TRBV3-1/TRBV3-2; CDR3aa: ASSPTTPHEQY
j_gene: TRBJ1-2; v_gene: TRBV14; CDR3aa: ASSPWGNYGYT
j_gene: TRBJ2-5; v_gene: TRBV9; CDR3aa: ASSAGTSGGAGETQY
j_gene: TRBJ2-1; v_gene: TRBV14; CDR3aa: ASSLRAGVANEQF
j_gene: TRBJ2-2; v_gene: TRBV27; CDR3aa: ASKQGALGTGELF
j_gene: TRBJ2-2; v_gene: TRBV9; CDR3aa: ASSVEGGRNTGELF
j_gene: TRBJ1-2; v_gene: TRBV3-1/TRBV3-2; CDR3aa: ASSQVRVGGYT
j_gene: TRBJ1-6; v_gene: TRBV5-1; CDR3aa: ASSLETINNSPLH
j_gene: TRBJ1-5; v_gene: TRBV2; CDR3aa: ASSWDPTGLPGPQH
j_gene: TRBJ1-5; v_gene: TRBV19; CDR3aa: ASGGGALNQPQH
j_gene: TRBJ1-2; v_gene: TRBV6-5; CDR3aa: ASSSRDLGGYT
j_gene: TRBJ1-4; v_gene: TRBV2; CDR3aa: ASIGSPGATNEKLF
j_gene: TRBJ1-5; v_gene: TRBV7-9; CDR3aa: ASSFPHQPQH
j_gene: TRBJ2-6; v_gene: TRBV10-3; CDR3aa: ATRGQGDPGANVLT
j_gene: TRBJ2-7; v_gene: TRBV29-1; CDR3aa: SVALGQGAWEQY
j_gene: TRBJ1-4; v_gene: TRBV20-1; CDR3aa: SASTGGHEKLF
j_gene: TRBJ1-1; v_gene: TRBV5-4; CDR3aa: ASSRYAGGTEAF
j_gene: TRBJ2-3; v_gene: TRBV7-9; CDR3aa: ASSFGGARTDTQY
j_gene: TRBJ1-1; v_gene: TRBV28; CDR3aa: ASSLRRLRDTEAF
j_gene: TRBJ1-1; v_gene: TRBV12-3/TRBV12-4; CDR3aa: ASSWTGNTEAF
j_gene: TRBJ1-2; v_gene: TRBV18; CDR3aa: ASSAGTGVAGYT
j_gene: TRBJ1-1; v_gene: TRBV6-5; CDR3aa: ASRRGDRPNTEAF
j_gene: TRBJ2-7; v_gene: TRBV18; CDR3aa: ASSGQGPGYEQY
j_gene: TRBJ1-6; v_gene: TRBV4-3; CDR3aa: ASSQVISAALH
j_gene: TRBJ2-1; v_gene: TRBV7-3; CDR3aa: ASSITGDNEQF
j_gene: TRBJ2-7; v_gene: TRBV20-1; CDR3aa: SAGQGNEQY
j_gene: TRBJ1-6; v_gene: TRBV30; CDR3aa: AWSSLPRTGGNSPLH
j_gene: TRBJ2-7; v_gene: TRBV4-1; CDR3aa: ASSQGPGGPYEQY
j_gene: TRBJ1-4; v_gene: TRBV4-1; CDR3aa: ASSRGPKQGGEKLF
j_gene: TRBJ1-4; v_gene: TRBV4-1; CDR3aa: ASSQAANEKLF
j_gene: TRBJ2-2; v_gene: TRBV10-3; CDR3aa: AISPAGRTGELF
j_gene: TRBJ1-3; v_gene: TRBV7-9; CDR3aa: ASSSWDSGNTIY
j_gene: TRBJ2-1; v_gene: TRBV28; CDR3aa: ASSPGLMYNEQF
j_gene: TRBJ1-3; v_gene: TRBV3-1/TRBV3-2; CDR3aa: ASSQEGTYGSGNTIY
j_gene: TRBJ1-2; v_gene: TRBV28; CDR3aa: ASSQIRQGAIRGYT
j_gene: TRBJ2-1; v_gene: TRBV6-5; CDR3aa: ATQGGTDYNEQF
j_gene: TRBJ2-5; v_gene: TRBV28; CDR3aa: ASSWDSQETQY
j_gene: TRBJ1-2; v_gene: TRBV28; CDR3aa: ASSSGGQGQGALYGYT
j_gene: TRBJ1-6; v_gene: TRBV28; CDR3aa: ASNPGTGARGGLKSPLH
j_gene: TRBJ1-1; v_gene: TRBV18; CDR3aa: ASSRQGVENTEAF
j_gene: TRBJ2-7; v_gene: TRBV7-9; CDR3aa: ASSLSGTGGYEQY
j_gene: TRBJ1-1; v_gene: TRBV2; CDR3aa: ASSGRGQVMNTEAF
j_gene: TRBJ2-7; v_gene: TRBV19; CDR3aa: ASSPDSSYEQY
j_gene: TRBJ1-1; v_gene: TRBV20-1; CDR3aa: SARGRTEAF
j_gene: TRBJ1-2; v_gene: TRBV5-1; CDR3aa: ASSPGTAWSGYT
j_gene: TRBJ1-1; v_gene: TRBV29-1; CDR3aa: SGSTPGGRGAF
j_gene: TRBJ2-2; v_gene: TRBV5-4; CDR3aa: ASSQGGQGGTGELF
j_gene: TRBJ2-5; v_gene: TRBV2; CDR3aa: ASNEERMETQY
j_gene: TRBJ2-1; v_gene: TRBV4-2; CDR3aa: ASSQEASGARNEQF
j_gene: TRBJ2-7; v_gene: TRBV10-3; CDR3aa: AISVRQGNEQY
j_gene: TRBJ2-7; v_gene: TRBV4-1; CDR3aa: ASSQDIRTYEQY
j_gene: TRBJ1-6; v_gene: TRBV27; CDR3aa: ASSRGGVANSPLH
j_gene: TRBJ1-4; v_gene: TRBV2; CDR3aa: ASSWSHGTNEKLF
j_gene: TRBJ2-7; v_gene: TRBV3-1/TRBV3-2; CDR3aa: ASTGRGYEQY
j_gene: TRBJ2-7; v_gene: TRBV7-9; CDR3aa: ASSRTGTPSHEQY
j_gene: TRBJ1-2; v_gene: TRBV6-5; CDR3aa: ASSYGQGNVYGYT
j_gene: TRBJ1-2; v_gene: TRBV7-4; CDR3aa: ASSPRGRGNYGYT